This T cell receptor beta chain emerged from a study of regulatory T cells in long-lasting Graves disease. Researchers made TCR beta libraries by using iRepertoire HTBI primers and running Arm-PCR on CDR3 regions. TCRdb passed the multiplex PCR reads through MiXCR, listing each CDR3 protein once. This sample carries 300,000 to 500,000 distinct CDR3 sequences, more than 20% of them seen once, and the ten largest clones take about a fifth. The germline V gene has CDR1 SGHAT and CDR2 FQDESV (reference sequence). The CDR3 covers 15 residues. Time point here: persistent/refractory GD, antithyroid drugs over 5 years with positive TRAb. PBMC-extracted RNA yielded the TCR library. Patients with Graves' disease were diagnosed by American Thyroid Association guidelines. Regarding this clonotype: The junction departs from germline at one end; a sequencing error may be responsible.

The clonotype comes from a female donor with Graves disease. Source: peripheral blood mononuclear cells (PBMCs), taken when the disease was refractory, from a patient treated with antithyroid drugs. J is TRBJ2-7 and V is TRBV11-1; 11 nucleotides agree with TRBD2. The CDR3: CAGSLGTSGSHEQYF. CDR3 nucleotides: TGTGCCGGCAGCTTAGGCACTAGCGGGAGCCACGAGCAGTACTTC.